A single sample gave rise to the 32 T cell receptor beta chains below, sequenced in a study of brain T cells in children with intractable seizures. Clones were sequenced by immunoSEQ multiplex PCR, and TCRdb holds only the in-frame ones, with some missing. Found here are about 340,000 clones, about 93% of them singletons; the top ten hold about 5.8%. The time point was: blood from clinic visit 5 months post-surgery; TSC patient then seizure free. The input for sequencing was peripheral blood, taken about 5 months after surgery. The receptors were sampled from a boy under two years old with tuberous sclerosis and intractable seizures.

J is TRBJ1-4 and V is TRBV12-3 or TRBV12-4, with TRBD1 matching 7 bases. J was trimmed by 7 bases and V by 6 bases; bases with no gene match: 5. This CDR3 comprises 13 residues. The CDR3 protein is CASSRDSGEKLFF. CDR3 coding DNA: TGTGCCAGCAGCCGGGACAGCGGTGAAAAACTGTTTTTT.

V is TRBV5-1 and J is TRBJ2-5; 9 bases are shared with TRBD1. The CDR3 extends over 15 amino acids. V shed 4 bases and J 1 base; nucleotides not matched to a gene: 5. Germline CDR1 is SGHRS and CDR2 is YFSETQ. The CDR3 here is CASSAGDRVQETQYF. The CDR3 DNA reads as TGCGCCAGCAGCGCGGGGGACAGGGTCCAAGAGACCCAGTACTTC.

This chain uses TRBV2 with TRBJ2-1; TRBD1 agrees at 9 bases. Losses at the gene ends were 5 bases for V and 1 base for J; bases not matched to a gene: 6. Germline V lookup: CDR1 SNHLY, CDR2 FYNNEI. The CDR3 is 16 amino acids. The CDR3 loop is CASSLTGTGSYNEQFF. As DNA, the CDR3 is TGTGCCAGCAGTTTAACCGGGACAGGGTCCTACAATGAGCAGTTCTTC.

The J gene is TRBJ1-4, the V gene TRBV6-2 or TRBV6-3; unclear D gene. Germline V gives CDR1 MNHEY, CDR2 SVGEGT. Trimming took 8 bases from V and 8 from J, leaving 6 bases between them. This CDR3 comprises 10 residues. The CDR3 nucleotides read TGTGCCAGCGGCCTCGAAAAACTGTTTTTT. As protein: CASGLEKLFF.

The J gene is TRBJ1-3, the V gene TRBV6-2 or TRBV6-3, with 9 bases identical to TRBD1. CDR1 and CDR2 from the germline V gene are MNHEY and SVGEGT. The ends lost 5 bases at V and 6 bases at J; junction bases unmatched: 5. The length of the CDR3 is 14 residues. The CDR3 bases are TGTGCCAGCAGTGAGGGACAGGGCGCAAACACCATATATTTT. This sequence encodes CASSEGQGANTIYF.

This chain connects TRBV11-3 to TRBJ2-1; D is uncertain. With 1 base removed from V and 10 bases from J, the gap between germline ends came to 5 bases. The germline gives CDR1 SGHNT, CDR2 YENEEA. The CDR3 runs 11 residues. CDR3 loop: CASSLGQEQFF. CDR3 sequence (DNA): TGTGCCAGCAGCTTAGGTCAGGAGCAGTTCTTC.

CDR3 DNA sequence: TGCGCCAGCAGCGGTACTAGCAGCTTTAGCACAGATACGCAGTATTTT. Translating gives CASSGTSSFSTDTQYF. The rearrangement joins TRBV5-1 to TRBJ2-3, with a tentative D call TRBD2 (6 bases). The CDR3 sequence is 16 residues long. The ends were cut back, 4 bases at V and 0 bases at J, with 15 bases in the middle. Germline V lookup: CDR1 SGHRS, CDR2 YFSETQ.

The chain employs TRBV10-1 and TRBJ2-3, with a possible D match to TRBD2 (6 bases). The length of the CDR3 is 14 residues. Germline CDR1 and CDR2: WNHNN and SYGVQD (reference sequence). The germline V and J ends were trimmed by 9 bases and 6 bases, with 19 bases remaining between them. The CDR3 bases are TGCGCCAGTTCCCCCTTGACGGGGAGGGATACGCAGTATTTT. Its protein is CASSPLTGRDTQYF.

The chain recombines TRBV7-9 with TRBJ2-7; D remains unclear. The CDR3 spans 13 residues. Deletions cut 2 bases from V and 2 bases from J, with 7 bases between. In germline, CDR1 is SEHNR, CDR2 FQNEAQ (reference sequence). CDR3 amino acids: CASSLQTPYEQYF. The CDR3 bases are TGTGCCAGCAGCTTACAGACACCCTACGAGCAGTACTTC.

V is TRBV18 and J is TRBJ2-7; unclear D gene. The germline V and J ends were trimmed by 2 bases and 2 bases, with 7 bases remaining between them. This CDR3 region has 13 residues. Germline V CDR1 and CDR2: KGHSH, LQKENI. This CDR3 reads CASSPAVAYEQYF. CDR3 nucleotides: TGTGCCAGCTCACCAGCGGTAGCCTACGAGCAGTACTTC.

The J gene is TRBJ2-3, the V gene TRBV24-1; D not resolved. The CDR3 spans 16 residues. Germline lookup yields CDR1 KGHDR and CDR2 SFDVKD. V lost 2 bases to trimming and J lost 0 bases, with 11 bases between them. The CDR3 here is CATSDSWRSSTDTQYF. In DNA form, the CDR3 reads TGTGCCACCAGTGATTCGTGGCGGTCTAGCACAGATACGCAGTATTTT.

The DNA for the CDR3 is TGTGCCAGCAGTGTACAGGGGAGCTATGGCTACACCTTC. The encoded protein is CASSVQGSYGYTF. The J gene is TRBJ1-2, the V gene TRBV2, with TRBD1 identical over 7 bases. The CDR3 spans 13 residues. Losses at the gene ends were 4 bases for V and 4 bases for J; bases not matched to a gene: 3. CDR1 and CDR2 from the germline V gene are SNHLY and FYNNEI.

V is TRBV9 and J is TRBJ1-2; 8 bases map to TRBD1. J was trimmed by 2 bases and V by 4 bases; bases with no gene match: 4. The CDR3 spans 14 residues. Germline-derived CDR1 and CDR2 are SGDLS and YYNGEE. The CDR3 loop reads CASSPQGANYGYTF. The CDR3 nucleotides are TGTGCCAGCAGCCCCCAGGGGGCCAACTATGGCTACACCTTC. The whole variable domain, remainder taken from reference TRBV9 and TRBJ1-2, is DSGVTQTPKHLITATGQRVTLRCSPRSGDLSVYWYQQSLDQGLQFLIQYYNGEERAKGNILERFSAQQFPDLHSELNLSSLELGDSALYFCASSPQGANYGYTFGSGTRLTVV.

This clone was recorded a few times. The chain combines TRBV19 with TRBJ1-5; the D gene is possibly TRBD1 (5 bases). The germline V and J ends were trimmed by 5 bases and 4 bases, with 9 bases remaining between them. CDR1 and CDR2 from the germline V gene are LNHDA and SQIVND (reference sequence). The CDR3 covers 13 residues. In nucleotides, the CDR3 is TGTGCCAGTAGTTCGACAGTTAATCAGCCCCAGCATTTT. It codes for CASSSTVNQPQHF.

J is TRBJ2-3 and V is TRBV28, with D possibly TRBD2 on 6 matching bases. This CDR3 is built from 13 residues. The V gene's germline CDR1 is MDHEN and CDR2 SYDVKM. V was pared by 6 bases and J by 0 bases, with 7 bases between. The CDR3 DNA reads as TGTGCCAGCAGGGGGACTAGCACAGATACGCAGTATTTT. This sequence encodes CASRGTSTDTQYF.

Written as DNA, the CDR3 is TGTGCCACCAGTGAGACCAATCAGCCCCAGCATTTT. Amino acid sequence: CATSETNQPQHF. The V call is TRBV24-1, the J call TRBJ1-5; D is uncertain. Looked up from germline, CDR1 is KGHDR and CDR2 is SFDVKD. The CDR3 spans 12 residues. Trimming took off 4 bases at V and 3 bases at J, with 3 bases between the two ends.

The chain couples TRBV9 to TRBJ2-7, with a weak D call TRBD2 (6 bases). This CDR3 comprises 14 residues. Germline assignment: CDR1 SGDLS and CDR2 YYNGEE. V lost 0 bases and J lost 5, with 12 bases in between. CDR3 in amino acids: CASSVELTSHEQYF. CDR3 coding DNA: TGTGCCAGCAGCGTAGAGCTTACTAGCCACGAGCAGTACTTC.

V is TRBV6-5 and J is TRBJ2-3; D gene unclear. The V end was cut by 0 bases, the J end by 4 bases, with 5 bases between. The CDR3 spans 13 residues. Looked up from germline, CDR1 is MNHEY and CDR2 is SVGAGI. CDR3: CASSYSAPDTQYF. The CDR3, as DNA: TGTGCCAGCAGTTACTCTGCCCCAGATACGCAGTATTTT.

The chain uses TRBV6-1 and TRBJ2-7; D unresolved. The CDR3 consists of 11 residues. The V end lost 3 bases, the J end lost 4 bases, and 4 bases lay between the germline ends. Per the germline V gene, CDR1 is MNHNS and CDR2 is SASEGT. The CDR3 DNA follows: TGTGCCAGCAGTGAGAAGTACGAGCAGTACTTC. This sequence encodes CASSEKYEQYF.

This sequence joins TRBV10-3 and TRBJ2-3; D is uncertain. V was pared by 0 bases and J by 0 bases, with 19 bases between. CDR1 and CDR2 (germline): ENHRY, SYGVKD. This CDR3 has 19 amino acids. The CDR3 loop reads CAISESVFTSTASTDTQYF. CDR3 DNA: TGTGCCATCAGTGAGTCGGTCTTCACCTCAACAGCTAGCACAGATACGCAGTATTTT.

V is TRBV4-1 and J is TRBJ1-2; the D is unclear. V dropped 3 bases and J dropped 8 bases, with 19 bases sitting between them. The CDR3 covers 15 residues. Germline assignment: CDR1 MGHRA and CDR2 YSYEKL. In DNA, the CDR3 is TGCGCCAGCAGCCATGGTGGCCAGGTGGGCGGCGGCTACACCTTC. Translating gives CASSHGGQVGGGYTF.

This rearrangement joins TRBV18 to TRBJ2-3, with unresolved D. Trimming left V 0 bases short and J 4 bases short, with 14 bases between. Germline CDR1 and CDR2: KGHSH and LQKENI. This CDR3 has 16 residues. The CDR3 DNA is TGTGCCAGCTCACCACCAAGACTCCGTGATGCAGATACGCAGTATTTT. Protein sequence: CASSPPRLRDADTQYF.

Only one count was recorded for this clone. The gene calls are TRBV6-6 and TRBJ2-1; D call uncertain. CDR1 is MNHNY and CDR2 is SVGAGI in the germline V gene (reference sequence). The CDR3 is 16 residues long. With 3 bases removed from V and 4 bases from J, the gap between germline ends came to 16 bases. Written as DNA, the CDR3 is TGTGCCAGCAGTTATTCATCCGACCTGGTTTACAATGAGCAGTTCTTC. Protein product: CASSYSSDLVYNEQFF.

The chain recombines TRBV4-1 with TRBJ1-1; 8 positions match TRBD1. Germline CDR1 MGHRA, CDR2 YSYEKL. This CDR3 has 16 residues. V gave up 1 base and J gave up 7 bases; unmatched junction bases: 11. CDR3 in amino acids: CASSQGYRGARNEAFF. The CDR3 region has the DNA TGCGCCAGCAGCCAAGGGTACAGGGGGGCGCGGAATGAAGCTTTCTTT.

J is TRBJ1-3 and V is TRBV7-3; TRBD1 matches at 7 bases. Germline V gene sequence: CDR1 SGHTA, CDR2 FQGTGA. Losses at the gene ends were 5 bases for V and 4 bases for J; bases not matched to a gene: 5. The CDR3 loop spans 14 amino acids. CDR3 protein: CASSLTGSGNTIYF. DNA of the CDR3: TGTGCCAGCAGCCTGACAGGGTCCGGAAACACCATATATTTT.

The chain couples TRBV7-2 to TRBJ2-7; TRBD1 matches at 8 bases. Germline V lookup: CDR1 SGHTA, CDR2 FQGNSA. The CDR3 has 14 residues. Germline trimming cut 4 bases from V and 3 bases from J; bases unmatched to any gene: 5. CDR3 loop: CASSWGQAYYEQYF. Here the CDR3 DNA reads TGTGCCAGCAGCTGGGGACAGGCCTACTACGAGCAGTACTTC. The whole variable domain, filled in from reference TRBV7-2 and TRBJ2-7, reads GAGVSQSPSNKVTEKGKDVELRCDPISGHTALYWYRQSLGQGLEFLIYFQGNSAPDKSGLPSDRFSAERTGGSVSTLTIQRTQQEDSAVYLCASSWGQAYYEQYFGPGTRLTVT.

This chain connects TRBV7-9 to TRBJ2-5; 14 bases are a match to TRBD2. This CDR3 region has 17 residues. The junction had 10 bases not matched to a gene; V was cut back by 5 bases and J by 5 bases. Germline values: CDR1 SEHNR, CDR2 FQNEAQ (reference sequence). CDR3 bases: TGTGCCAGCAGCACGGGACTAGCGGGAGTCAGACAGGAGACCCAGTACTTC. Translation gives CASSTGLAGVRQETQYF.

The CDR3 nucleotides read TGTGCCAGCAGCTCGACAGGCGCTAACTATGGCTACACCTTC. Protein: CASSSTGANYGYTF. The chain uses TRBV27 and TRBJ1-2; TRBD1 might be the D (6 bases). V dropped 6 bases and J dropped 0 bases, with 11 bases sitting between them. This CDR3 spans 14 amino acids. Germline CDR1 and CDR2: MNHEY and SMNVEV (reference sequence).

The chain joins TRBV7-9 to TRBJ1-1, with TRBD1 matching 9 bases. The CDR3 consists of 15 residues. V lost 3 bases, J lost 5 bases, and 7 bases stayed unmatched. The V gene's germline CDR1 is SEHNR and CDR2 FQNEAQ (reference sequence). This CDR3 reads CASSLGTGGRTEAFF. The CDR3 DNA reads as TGTGCCAGCAGCTTGGGCACAGGGGGCAGAACTGAAGCTTTCTTT. Using reference TRBV7-9 and TRBJ1-1 for the parts outside the CDR3, the full variable domain is DTGVSQNPRHKITKRGQNVTFRCDPISEHNRLYWYRQTLGQGPEFLTYFQNEAQLEKSRLLSDRFSAERPKGSFSTLEIQRTEQGDSAMYLCASSLGTGGRTEAFFGQGTRLTVV.

V is TRBV28 and J is TRBJ1-1; D might be TRBD1 (5 bases). The germline V gene encodes CDR1 MDHEN and CDR2 SYDVKM. This CDR3 contains 14 residues. V lost 3 bases and J 10 bases, leaving 18 bases between the germline ends. CDR3 residues: CASSFSLRQTSAFF. The CDR3 DNA is TGTGCCAGCAGTTTTTCCCTTAGACAGACCTCAGCTTTCTTT.

The chain carries TRBV24-1 and TRBJ2-1; 7 bases fit TRBD1. V lost 5 bases and J lost 7; bases outside the gene matches: 7. In germline, CDR1 is KGHDR, CDR2 SFDVKD. The CDR3 has 14 residues. CDR3 loop: CATSGDSPRNEQFF. CDR3 coding DNA: TGTGCCACCAGTGGGGACAGCCCTCGGAATGAGCAGTTCTTC.

V gene TRBV2 combines with J gene TRBJ2-1; no clear D gene. This CDR3 contains 13 residues. CDR1 and CDR2 (germline): SNHLY, FYNNEI. The DNA for the CDR3 is TGTGCGCAGCATTCGAGCGCCTACAATGAGCAGTTCTTC. Translated, it gives CAQHSSAYNEQFF.